This TCR beta chain stems from a study of breast tumors, draining lymph nodes, adjacent tissues. Findings of the study overall: The data were judged consistent with most tumor T cells coming from lymph node and expanding in tumor. Luminal-like breast cancer showed significantly higher tumor–nontumor repertoire similarity than basal-like. Tumor TCR diversity was below lymph nodes but above nontumor tissue.

Trimming took off 3 bases at V and 10 bases at J, with 19 bases between the two ends. CDR3 length: 14 residues. From germline, CDR1 is DFQATT and CDR2 SNEGSKA (reference sequence). The lymph nodes were axillary draining lymph nodes from breast cancer patients. TCRdb processed the multiplex PCR reads anew with MiXCR; each CDR3 protein has one entry. The sample lists 150,000 to 200,000 distinct CDR3 sequences, roughly a third occurring once. About this clonotype: Its antigen is undetermined. A clone one base away is much larger, so this may be a read error.

The TCR originated in a female donor with breast cancer. Some clones in this sample may be carry-over from other donors' samples. The sample consisted of axillary lymph node tissue. The chain has TRBV20-1 and TRBJ2-1; D possibly corresponds to TRBD2 (6 bases). The CDR3 reads CSASGGGYDSEQFF. DNA for the CDR3: TGCAGTGCTAGCGGGGGTGGATACGATTCCGAGCAGTTCTTC.